This paragraph covers one T cell receptor beta chain sequence. Its antigen is currently unknown. In the PCR, 60 Vbeta and 13 Jbeta primers were used. Authors' processing steps: Unique TCR beta chains totaled 80 million to 100 million in a later count, with approximately 11 million of them shared. The repertoire was sequenced with immunoSEQ multiplex PCR; TCRdb's copy has only in-frame clones and lacks some. V and J calls and clone size come straight from that table; D and trimming were deduced from the DNA. The sample lists roughly 130,000 clones, around 81% occurring once. The CDR3 is 15 amino acids. Germline V gene sequence: CDR1 SGHDT, CDR2 YYEEEE. The V segment lost 0 bases and the J segment 9 bases; nucleotides outside the gene matches: 7. This record belongs to a study of cytomegalovirus exposure and HLA in healthy donors. The study, taken as a whole, reports: Researchers reported in a later analysis that a missense DCLRE1C variant was tied to TCR beta V- and J-gene trimming. Donors were assumed by presence/absence analyses to have roughly uniform sequencing depth.

The clonotype originates from a man aged 18 to 35 in good health and CMV-seronegative. This chain uses TRBV5-6 with TRBJ2-1, with 9 bases lining up with TRBD1. Sequencing input: PBMCs. Written as DNA, the CDR3 is TGTGCCAGCAGCTTGGCAGGGACAGGGAGGAGTGAGCAGTTCTTC. Its translation: CASSLAGTGRSEQFF.